This T cell receptor beta chain is from a study of T cell clonality in common variable immunodeficiency. General observations from the study: Fewer deletions and N-nucleotide insertions were reportedly seen in common variable immunodeficiency TCR beta sequences.

Diagnosis required reduced IgG, IgA and/or IgM with specific antibody deficiency. The CDR3 has 15 amino acids. Germline CDR1 SGHRS, CDR2 YFSETQ. V dropped 5 bases and J dropped 3; count of bases not matched to a gene: 6. Measured with immunoSEQ multiplex PCR; TCRdb has only the in-frame clones, and not every one. In total the sample includes roughly 34,000 clones, none of them seen once. This clone was seen repeatedly, ten times or more. Its antigen is undetermined. Sequencing ends 3 residues short of the CDR3 end; the germline J gene provides the rest. V usage is TRBV5-1 and J usage is TRBJ2-1; 9 nucleotides match TRBD2. The material sequenced was peripheral blood mononuclear cells. The clonotype originates from a human donor with common variable immunodeficiency. The CDR3 reads CASRPLAGSYNEQFF. CDR3 DNA (partial): TGCGCCAGCAGACCACTAGCGGGCAGCTACAATGAG.